This TCR beta chain is drawn from a study of tumor-infiltrating lymphocytes in primary liver carcinoma. Whole-study findings and limits: Lower overlap was observed for tumor-adjacent and tumor-blood pairs relative to tumor region pairs.

The CDR3 consists of 15 residues. The germline CDR1 and CDR2 sequences are MNHEY and SVGEGT. Synthesis of TCR beta cDNA was carried out from 500 ng total RNA with a constant-region primer. The TCR beta library was amplified through three nested multiplex PCR rounds in a modified ARM-PCR procedure. Two initial PCR rounds of roughly 10 cycles each paired TRBV1-TRBV30 forward primers with a C-beta reverse primer. A single record per CDR3 protein comes from TCRdb applying MiXCR to the multiplex PCR reads. The table shows about 320,000 distinct CDR3 sequences, with 60% to 80% occurring only once. On this clonotype: Its antigen remains unidentified. This may come from a read error, since a much larger clone is one base off.

The authors took blood RNA from unsorted whole blood and also extracted germline DNA. Among the patients, all had chronic HBV infection and none had been treated. The authors collected four milliliters of peripheral blood before surgery. This TCR came from a man aged 35 to 55 with primary liver carcinoma and hepatitis B virus infection. The gene calls are TRBV6-2 or TRBV6-3 and TRBJ1-5, with TRBD1 matching over 7 bases. The DNA matches TRBJ2-3 better at its end, which makes the J call doubtful. The sample comprised peripheral blood. CDR3 bases: TGTGCCAGCAGTTCATCAGGGGGAGTCGGTCAGCCCCAGTATTTT. It specifies CASSSSGGVGQPQYF.